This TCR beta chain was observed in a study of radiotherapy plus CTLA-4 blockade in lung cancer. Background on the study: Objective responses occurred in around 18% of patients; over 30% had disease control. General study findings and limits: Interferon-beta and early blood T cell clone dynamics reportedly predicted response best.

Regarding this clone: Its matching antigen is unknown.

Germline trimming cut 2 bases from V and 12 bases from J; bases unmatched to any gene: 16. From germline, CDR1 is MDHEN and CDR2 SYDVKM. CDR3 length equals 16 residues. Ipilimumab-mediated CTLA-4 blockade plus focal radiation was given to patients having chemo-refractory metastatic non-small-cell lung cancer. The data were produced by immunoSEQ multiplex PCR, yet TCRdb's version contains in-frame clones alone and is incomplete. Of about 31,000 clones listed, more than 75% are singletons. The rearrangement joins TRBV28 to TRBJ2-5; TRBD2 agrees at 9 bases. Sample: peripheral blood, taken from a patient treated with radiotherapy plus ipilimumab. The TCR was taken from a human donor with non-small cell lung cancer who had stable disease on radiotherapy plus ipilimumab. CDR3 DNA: TGTGCCAGCAGTTTAGCGTTAGGGACTAGCTCGGCAGCGGAGTACTTC. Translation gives CASSLALGTSSAAEYF.